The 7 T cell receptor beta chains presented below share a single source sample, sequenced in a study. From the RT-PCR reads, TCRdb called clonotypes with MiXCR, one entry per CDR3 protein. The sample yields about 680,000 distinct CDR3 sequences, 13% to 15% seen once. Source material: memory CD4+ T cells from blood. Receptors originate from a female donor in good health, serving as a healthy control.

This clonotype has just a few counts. The CDR3 DNA reads as TGTGCCAGCCAAGCACCCGGCGGGGGAGATGAGCAGTTCTTC. Protein product: CASQAPGGGDEQFF. The rearrangement links TRBV28 to TRBJ2-1; 7 bases are a match to TRBD2. This CDR3 has 14 residues. Germline CDR1 is MDHEN and CDR2 is SYDVKM. Trimming removed 8 bases from V and 8 bases from J; junction bases left unmatched: 12.

CDR3 nucleotides: TGTGCCAGCAGCTTAGAGCGGGGGGTCCCCTACGAGCAGTACTTC. Its translation: CASSLERGVPYEQYF. This chain connects TRBV7-2 to TRBJ2-7, with TRBD2 identical over 9 bases. Trimming took 1 base from V and 2 from J; bases not matched to a gene: 3. CDR1 and CDR2 (germline): SGHTA, FQGNSA. This CDR3 comprises 15 residues.

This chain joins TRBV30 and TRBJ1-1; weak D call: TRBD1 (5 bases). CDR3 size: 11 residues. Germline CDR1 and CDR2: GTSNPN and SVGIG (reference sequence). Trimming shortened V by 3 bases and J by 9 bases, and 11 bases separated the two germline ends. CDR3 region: CAWRTPGKAFF. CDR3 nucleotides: TGTGCCTGGAGAACTCCAGGGAAAGCTTTCTTT.

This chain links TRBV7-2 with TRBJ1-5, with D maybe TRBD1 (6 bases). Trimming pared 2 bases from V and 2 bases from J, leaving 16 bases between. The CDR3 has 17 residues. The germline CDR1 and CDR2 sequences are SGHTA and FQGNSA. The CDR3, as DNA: TGTGCCAGCAGCTTACAAGGGGCCAGGGGAGGCAATCAGCCCCAGCATTTT. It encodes CASSLQGARGGNQPQHF.

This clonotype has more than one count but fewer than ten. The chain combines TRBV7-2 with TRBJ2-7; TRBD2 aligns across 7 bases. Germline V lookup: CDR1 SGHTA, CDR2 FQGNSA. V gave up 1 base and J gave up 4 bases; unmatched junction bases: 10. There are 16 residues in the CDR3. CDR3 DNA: TGTGCCAGCAGCTTAGATCGCGCGGGAGAATGGTACGAGCAGTACTTC. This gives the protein CASSLDRAGEWYEQYF.

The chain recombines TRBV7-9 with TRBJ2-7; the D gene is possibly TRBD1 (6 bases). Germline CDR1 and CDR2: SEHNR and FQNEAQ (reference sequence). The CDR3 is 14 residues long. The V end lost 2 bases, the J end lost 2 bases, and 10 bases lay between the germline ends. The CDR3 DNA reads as TGTGCCAGCAGCTTATGGGACATACCCTACGAGCAGTACTTC. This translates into CASSLWDIPYEQYF.

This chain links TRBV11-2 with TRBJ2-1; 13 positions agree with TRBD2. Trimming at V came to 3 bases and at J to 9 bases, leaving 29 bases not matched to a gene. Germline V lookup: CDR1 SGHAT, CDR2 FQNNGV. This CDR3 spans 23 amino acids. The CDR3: CASSFKTGQGFSPGTSGATEQFF. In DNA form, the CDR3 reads TGTGCCAGCAGCTTTAAGACGGGACAGGGTTTTTCCCCGGGGACTAGCGGGGCTACTGAGCAGTTCTTC. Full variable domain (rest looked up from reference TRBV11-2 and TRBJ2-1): EAGVAQSPRYKIIEKRQSVAFWCNPISGHATLYWYQQILGQGPKLLIQFQNNGVVDDSQLPKDRFSAERLKGVDSTLKIQPAKLEDSAVYLCASSFKTGQGFSPGTSGATEQFFGPGTRLTVL.